One and the same sample provided the 32 T cell receptor beta chains below, sequenced in a study of T cells in Graves' hyperthyroidism and ophthalmopathy. TCR beta CDR3 regions were amplified from RNA. The TCR CDR3 first-round RT-PCR relied on the HTBI primer set. TCRdb fed the multiplex PCR reads into MiXCR, producing one record per CDR3 protein. The sample lists around 240,000 distinct CDR3 sequences; approximately 15% were seen once. The sample comprised blood. The receptors were sampled from a woman aged 40-49 years with Graves' hyperthyroidism that later progressed to Graves' ophthalmopathy.

This clonotype occurred many times. This chain uses TRBV20-1 with TRBJ1-6; D gene uncertain. Germline-derived CDR1 and CDR2 are DFQATT and SNEGSKA (reference sequence). Trimming removed 1 base at V and 12 bases at J, with 13 bases between. CDR3 length: 13 amino acids. The CDR3 reads CSARGPDYLPLHF. CDR3 DNA: TGCAGTGCTAGAGGCCCGGATTATCTACCCCTCCACTTT.

This clonotype appeared many times. V is TRBV11-3 and J is TRBJ2-2; 8 bases line up with TRBD2. The CDR3 contains 17 residues. Germline V CDR1 and CDR2: SGHNT, YENEEA. The V and J ends lost 0 bases and 6 bases, in that order; junction bases with no gene match: 9. This CDR3 reads CASSLDLGLAGAGELFF. The CDR3 nucleotides read TGTGCCAGCAGCTTAGATCTAGGACTAGCTGGCGCCGGGGAGCTGTTTTTT.

The chain has TRBV30 and TRBJ1-2; 8 nucleotides align to TRBD1. The CDR3 totals 13 residues. From germline, CDR1 is GTSNPN and CDR2 SVGIG (reference sequence). Germline trimming cut 0 bases from V and 8 bases from J; bases unmatched to any gene: 5. The CDR3 region is CAWSVQGAPGYTF. CDR3 DNA: TGTGCCTGGAGTGTTCAGGGGGCGCCCGGCTACACCTTC.

This clonotype was detected only a few times. The chain is built from TRBV20-1 and TRBJ1-5, with D possibly being TRBD1 (5 bases). The V gene lost 4 bases and the J gene lost 1 base, with 17 bases spanning the gap. The length of the CDR3 is 16 residues. Germline V gives CDR1 DFQATT, CDR2 SNEGSKA (reference sequence). Written as DNA, the CDR3 is TGCAGTGCTACAGTACTAGGGGAGGTGAGCAATCAGCCCCAGCATTTT. It is translated as CSATVLGEVSNQPQHF.

The chain combines TRBV3-1 with TRBJ2-7; weak D call: TRBD1 (6 bases). The CDR3 runs 15 residues. V gave up 4 bases and J gave up 4 bases, with 17 bases separating them. Germline V gene data show CDR1 as LGHDT and CDR2 as YNNKEL (reference sequence). CDR3 sequence: CASSLHPGQSYEQYF. CDR3 in DNA: TGTGCCAGCAGCCTTCATCCGGGACAATCTTACGAGCAGTACTTC.

The chain is built from TRBV4-1 and TRBJ2-2; 9 bases agree with TRBD1. The length of the CDR3 is 18 residues. Germline loops: CDR1 MGHRA, CDR2 YSYEKL. J gave up 3 bases and V 2 bases, and 10 bases lay outside the gene matches. The CDR3 reads CASSQILGTGLHTGELFF. CDR3 nucleotides: TGCGCCAGCAGCCAAATTCTAGGGACAGGGCTTCACACCGGGGAGCTGTTTTTT.

This clonotype has at least ten counts. The chain couples TRBV20-1 to TRBJ2-1, with D perhaps matching TRBD2 (5 bases). V was cut by 3 bases and J by 0 bases, with 12 bases left in between. This CDR3 contains 15 residues. The germline gives CDR1 DFQATT, CDR2 SNEGSKA (reference sequence). The CDR3 DNA is TGCAGTGCTAGTCCAGCGGACCGCTCCTACAATGAGCAGTTCTTC. It translates to CSASPADRSYNEQFF.

This clonotype was detected many times. V and J are TRBV20-1 and TRBJ1-4, with 7 bases matching TRBD1. The CDR3 contains 17 residues. From germline, CDR1 is DFQATT and CDR2 SNEGSKA (reference sequence). With 1 base clipped from V and 0 bases from J, the junction kept 8 bases outside the gene matches. The CDR3 reads CSARGKGTDTTNEKLFF. The CDR3 region has the DNA TGCAGTGCTAGAGGAAAAGGGACAGACACAACTAATGAAAAACTGTTTTTT.

This clonotype was seen a few times. This chain connects TRBV20-1 to TRBJ1-1; no definite D call. The germline V gene encodes CDR1 DFQATT and CDR2 SNEGSKA (reference sequence). V shed 1 base and J shed 2 bases, with 11 bases lying between them. The CDR3 runs 14 residues. CDR3 amino acids: CSARGSRFNTEAFF. In DNA form, the CDR3 reads TGCAGTGCTAGAGGTTCCCGATTTAACACTGAAGCTTTCTTT.

This clonotype occurred many times. In DNA form, the CDR3 reads TGTGCCAGCTCCACCCGGACAGGGGGAGAGACCCAGTACTTC. As protein: CASSTRTGGETQYF. The chain is built from TRBV12-3 or TRBV12-4 and TRBJ2-5, with 10 bases lining up with TRBD1. There are 14 residues in the CDR3. The V gene end was trimmed by 8 bases and the J gene end by 4 bases; junction bases not matched to a gene: 7.

This clonotype occurred a few times. The gene calls are TRBV20-1 and TRBJ2-1; D ambiguous. Between the trimmed V and J ends, which lost 1 base and 7 bases, there was a span of 8 bases. Looked up from germline, CDR1 is DFQATT and CDR2 is SNEGSKA (reference sequence). The CDR3 extends over 12 amino acids. Here the CDR3 reads CSARGLRNEQFF. DNA of the CDR3: TGCAGTGCTAGAGGGTTGAGGAATGAGCAGTTCTTC.

This clonotype was seen many times. This chain links TRBV7-2 with TRBJ1-5; 7 nucleotides agree with TRBD1. CDR1 and CDR2 (germline): SGHTA, FQGNSA. V lost 2 bases and J lost 6; bases outside the gene matches: 10. The CDR3 runs 16 residues. The CDR3 region is CASSLNPGGSSQPQHF. The DNA of the CDR3 is TGTGCCAGCAGCTTAAATCCAGGGGGGAGTTCTCAGCCCCAGCATTTT.

This clonotype was detected ten times or more. The chain is built from TRBV2 and TRBJ1-2; 10 bases agree with TRBD1. Trimming removed 6 bases from V and 7 bases from J; junction bases left unmatched: 8. The CDR3 covers 14 residues. In germline, CDR1 is SNHLY, CDR2 FYNNEI. Here the CDR3 reads CASSRQGALGGYTF. CDR3 DNA sequence: TGTGCCAGCAGCCGACAGGGGGCGCTTGGTGGCTACACCTTC. The full variable domain, rest sourced from reference TRBV2 and TRBJ1-2, is EPEVTQTPSHQVTQMGQEVILRCVPISNHLYFYWYRQILGQKVEFLVSFYNNEISEKSEIFDDQFSVERPDGSNFTLKIRSTKLEDSAMYFCASSRQGALGGYTFGSGTRLTVV.

This clonotype was seen ten or more times. The J gene is TRBJ2-7, the V gene TRBV15; D is unresolved. The CDR3 is 15 residues long. V lost 0 bases to trimming and J lost 1 base, with 10 bases between them. CDR1 is LNHNV and CDR2 is YYDKDF in the germline V gene (reference sequence). This CDR3 reads CATSRDPAASYEQYF. The CDR3 bases are TGTGCCACCAGCAGAGATCCGGCGGCATCCTACGAGCAGTACTTC.

Points on this clonotype: A read error is possible here, since a much larger clone lies one base away. V usage is TRBV12-3 or TRBV12-4 and J usage is TRBJ2-7; 10 positions match TRBD1. This CDR3 contains 16 residues. The CDR3, as DNA: TGTGCCAGCAGTTTAGGAACCGGGACAGGGGACTACGAGCAGTGCTTC. It yields the protein CASSLGTGTGDYEQCF.

The rearrangement links TRBV7-9 to TRBJ1-2; TRBD1 is a possible D gene (6 bases). This CDR3 spans 16 amino acids. Germline assignment: CDR1 SEHNR and CDR2 FQNEAQ (reference sequence). Trimming took 2 bases from V and 8 from J, leaving 21 bases between them. In nucleotides, the CDR3 is TGTGCCAGCAGCTTATGGGGGGGCAGCCCCTCTGAAGGCTACACCTTC. Translation: CASSLWGGSPSEGYTF.

This clonotype was recorded a few times. The CDR3 here is CASSSTTSQARGTQETQYF. In DNA, the CDR3 is TGTGCCAGCAGCTCCACTACTTCCCAAGCTAGAGGGACCCAAGAGACCCAGTACTTC. This rearrangement joins TRBV6-1 to TRBJ2-5, with D perhaps given as TRBD1 or TRBD2 (5 bases each). Germline loops: CDR1 MNHNS, CDR2 SASEGT. The CDR3 totals 19 residues. Trimming left V 6 bases short and J 1 base short, with 27 bases between.

This clonotype has more than one count but fewer than ten. The rearrangement links TRBV6-2 or TRBV6-3 to TRBJ2-3; D not certain. CDR1 is MNHEY and CDR2 is SVGEGT in the germline V gene. The CDR3 covers 21 residues. With 0 bases removed from V and 0 bases from J, the gap between germline ends came to 25 bases. The CDR3 loop is CASSYSPVVTPRSTSTDTQYF. The CDR3, as DNA: TGTGCCAGCAGTTACTCGCCGGTCGTCACCCCCAGGTCGACTAGCACAGATACGCAGTATTTT.

This clonotype was recorded many times. The DNA of the CDR3 is TGTGCCAGCAATGGGGGAGCGGGAGGGTGGACCGGGGAGCTGTTTTTT. It encodes CASNGGAGGWTGELFF. The chain carries TRBV2 and TRBJ2-2; 10 positions agree with TRBD2. Trimming took 7 bases from V and 5 from J; bases not matched to a gene: 10. Germline loops: CDR1 SNHLY, CDR2 FYNNEI. CDR3 size: 16 residues.

The chain recombines TRBV29-1 with TRBJ2-3, with 10 bases identical to TRBD1. V shed 4 bases and J 4 bases; nucleotides not matched to a gene: 8. Germline CDR1 reads SQVTM; CDR2 reads ANQGSEA. The CDR3 is 15 residues long. CDR3 amino acids: CSVGTGGNNPDTQYF. The CDR3 nucleotides are TGCAGCGTTGGGACAGGGGGTAATAACCCAGATACGCAGTATTTT.

There are a few counts of this clonotype. CDR3 region: CASSVWGLAGENEQFF. The DNA for the CDR3 is TGTGCCAGCAGCGTATGGGGACTAGCGGGAGAAAATGAGCAGTTCTTC. V usage is TRBV9 and J usage is TRBJ2-1; 14 bases are a match to TRBD2. The CDR3 runs to 16 residues. V trimming: 1 base; J trimming: 7 bases; junction bases outside the gene matches: 4. In germline, CDR1 is SGDLS, CDR2 YYNGEE.

This clonotype was recorded at least ten times. The chain's CDR3 is CASSPGGTGVEQYF. CDR3 nucleotide sequence: TGCGCCAGCAGCCCTGGAGGGACAGGCGTGGAGCAGTACTTC. The chain combines TRBV5-1 with TRBJ2-7; 8 bases line up with TRBD1. The CDR3 loop spans 14 amino acids. Per germline, CDR1 SGHRS and CDR2 YFSETQ. The junction had 10 bases not matched to a gene; V was cut back by 4 bases and J by 7 bases.

This clonotype was picked up a small number of times. This clone may be a read error of a much larger clone one base away. The CDR3 sequence is CACSLVRSTYEQYF. CDR3 sequence (DNA): TGTGCCTGCAGCTTGGTGAGATCAACCTACGAGCAGTACTTC. The V call is TRBV11-2, the J call TRBJ2-7; D is undetermined. The CDR3 has 14 amino acids. Per the germline V gene, CDR1 is SGHAT and CDR2 is FQNNGV.

This clonotype was seen ten or more times. The CDR3 DNA follows: TGTGCCAGCAGCTTCATCCCTCCGACTAGGCCCATTGTCAATGAGCAGTTCTTC. Residues: CASSFIPPTRPIVNEQFF. The J gene is TRBJ2-1, the V gene TRBV7-3; maybe TRBD2 (6 bases). V was clipped by 3 bases and J by 6 bases, with 24 bases between them. Germline CDR1 reads SGHTA; CDR2 reads FQGTGA. The CDR3 loop spans 18 amino acids. Full variable domain (missing parts from reference TRBV7-3 and TRBJ2-1): GAGVSQTPSNKVTEKGKYVELRCDPISGHTALYWYRQSLGQGPEFLIYFQGTGAADDSGLPNDRFFAVRPEGSVSTLKIQRTERGDSAVYLCASSFIPPTRPIVNEQFFGPGTRLTVL.

V is TRBV7-9 and J is TRBJ2-7; TRBD1 matches at 9 bases. The germline gives CDR1 SEHNR, CDR2 FQNEAQ (reference sequence). The CDR3 has 16 residues. Unmatched junction bases numbered 8, after V lost 1 base and J lost 4 bases. CDR3 amino acids: CASSLVRTGVSYEQYF. DNA for the CDR3: TGTGCCAGCAGCTTAGTTAGGACAGGGGTTTCATACGAGCAGTACTTC.

This clonotype was seen repeatedly, ten times or more. The J gene is TRBJ1-3, the V gene TRBV2; D gene ambiguous. CDR1 and CDR2 (germline): SNHLY, FYNNEI. The CDR3 is 16 residues long. V lost 2 bases, J lost 4 bases, and 15 bases lay in between. CDR3 sequence: CASSELPPGVGNTIYF. For the CDR3, the DNA is TGTGCCAGCAGTGAACTCCCCCCCGGGGTCGGAAACACCATATATTTT.

J is TRBJ2-1 and V is TRBV7-2, with 16 bases identical to TRBD2. CDR3 length equals 16 residues. Losses at the gene ends were 5 bases for V and 13 bases for J; bases not matched to a gene: 11. CDR1 is SGHTA, CDR2 FQGNSA, per germline. DNA of the CDR3: TGTGCCAGCAGCCTACCGACAGGGACTAGCGGGAGGGCCCAGTTCTTC. Protein sequence: CASSLPTGTSGRAQFF.

Only a few counts were recorded for this clonotype. The V gene is TRBV20-1, the J gene TRBJ2-5; D is possibly TRBD2 (7 bases). CDR3 length equals 13 residues. CDR1 and CDR2 from the germline V gene are DFQATT and SNEGSKA (reference sequence). The CDR3 region is CSGVSGGSETQYF. CDR3 bases: TGCAGCGGGGTGTCGGGGGGCTCAGAGACCCAGTACTTC.

This clonotype was counted many times. The chain combines TRBV11-1 with TRBJ2-5; D unclear. Germline V gene data show CDR1 as SGHAT and CDR2 as FQDESV (reference sequence). Trimming pared 2 bases from V and 1 base from J, leaving 8 bases between. CDR3 length equals 14 residues. The CDR3 is CASSLRHSQETQYF. CDR3 DNA: TGTGCCAGCAGCTTAAGACACAGCCAAGAGACCCAGTACTTC.

This clonotype was picked up a small number of times. The chain couples TRBV6-2 or TRBV6-3 to TRBJ1-2; D remains unclear. V was pared by 7 bases and J by 7 bases, with 13 bases between. Per the germline V gene, CDR1 is MNHEY and CDR2 is SVGEGT. The CDR3 is made up of 12 amino acids. In nucleotides, the CDR3 is TGTGCCAGCAACCCCCCGGGTGGTGGCTACACCTTC. Protein sequence: CASNPPGGGYTF.

This clonotype was counted at least ten times. The chain is built from TRBV6-2 or TRBV6-3 and TRBJ1-2; 10 bases are shared with TRBD1. The CDR3 runs to 14 residues. CDR1 is MNHEY and CDR2 is SVGEGT in the germline V gene. J gave up 7 bases and V 3 bases, and 5 bases lay outside the gene matches. The CDR3 sequence: CASSYVTGGGGYTF. CDR3 in DNA: TGTGCCAGCAGTTATGTGACAGGGGGCGGTGGCTACACCTTC.

In this sample, this clonotype turned up many times. J is TRBJ1-2 and V is TRBV18, with no clear D. Germline V CDR1 and CDR2: KGHSH, LQKENI. CDR3 length equals 17 residues. Trimming removed 3 bases from V and 0 bases from J, with 17 bases in between. Written as DNA, the CDR3 is TGTGCCAGCTCACCTTATTCTACAGAGGGTCCTAACTATGGCTACACCTTC. Residues: CASSPYSTEGPNYGYTF.